This paragraph reports one T cell receptor beta chain. Method: immunoSEQ multiplex PCR; TCRdb's copy keeps in-frame clones and lacks some. The sample lists under 600,000 clones, 95% to 98% occurring once. Germline V gene sequence: CDR1 SGHRS, CDR2 YFSETQ. V was clipped by 2 bases and J by 7 bases, with 15 bases between them. The CDR3 sequence is 15 residues long. This entry comes from a study of shared clonotypes between healthy human individuals. The chain carries TRBV5-1 and TRBJ1-4, with a weak D call TRBD1 (5 bases). The sample was naive CD4+ T cells sorted from blood. Regarding subset: CD45RA+ positively selected. This TCR was sampled from a woman in her 30s in good health. The CDR3 DNA reads TGCGCCAGCAGCTTTGGCAGGGATTGGGCTGAAAAACTGTTTTTT. Its protein is CASSFGRDWAEKLFF.